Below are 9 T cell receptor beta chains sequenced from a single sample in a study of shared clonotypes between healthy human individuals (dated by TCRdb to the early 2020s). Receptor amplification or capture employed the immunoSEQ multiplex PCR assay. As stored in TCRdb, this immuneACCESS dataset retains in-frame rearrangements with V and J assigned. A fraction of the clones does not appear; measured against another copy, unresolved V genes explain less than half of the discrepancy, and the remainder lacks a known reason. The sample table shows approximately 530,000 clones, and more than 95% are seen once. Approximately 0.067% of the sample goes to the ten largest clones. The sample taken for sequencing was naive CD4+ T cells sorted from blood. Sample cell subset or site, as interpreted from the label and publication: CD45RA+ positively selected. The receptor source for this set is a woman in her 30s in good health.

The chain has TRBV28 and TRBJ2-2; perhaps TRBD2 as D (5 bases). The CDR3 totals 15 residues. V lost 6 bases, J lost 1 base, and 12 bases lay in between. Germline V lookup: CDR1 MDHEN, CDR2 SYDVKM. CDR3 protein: CASSRPGMNTGELFF. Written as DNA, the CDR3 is TGTGCCAGCAGCCGCCCGGGGATGAACACCGGGGAGCTGTTTTTT.

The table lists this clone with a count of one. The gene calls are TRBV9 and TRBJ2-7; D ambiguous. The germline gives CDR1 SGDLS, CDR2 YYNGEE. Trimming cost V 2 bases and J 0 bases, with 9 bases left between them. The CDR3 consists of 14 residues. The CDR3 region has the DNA TGTGCCAGCAGCGTCGGACGCGTCTCCTACGAGCAGTACTTC. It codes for CASSVGRVSYEQYF.

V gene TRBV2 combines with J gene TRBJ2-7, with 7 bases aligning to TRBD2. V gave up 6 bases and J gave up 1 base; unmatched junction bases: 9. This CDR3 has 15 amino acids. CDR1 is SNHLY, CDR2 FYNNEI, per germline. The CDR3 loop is CASSELGGSSYEQYF. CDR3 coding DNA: TGTGCCAGCAGCGAACTGGGGGGGAGTTCCTACGAGCAGTACTTC.

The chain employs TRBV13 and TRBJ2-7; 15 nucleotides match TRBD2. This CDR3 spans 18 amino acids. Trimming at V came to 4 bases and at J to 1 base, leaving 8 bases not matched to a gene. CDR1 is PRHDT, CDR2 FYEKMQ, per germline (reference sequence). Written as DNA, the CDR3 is TGTGCCAGCAGCTGGGGACTAGCGGGAGGATTCGTATCCTACGAGCAGTACTTC. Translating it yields CASSWGLAGGFVSYEQYF.

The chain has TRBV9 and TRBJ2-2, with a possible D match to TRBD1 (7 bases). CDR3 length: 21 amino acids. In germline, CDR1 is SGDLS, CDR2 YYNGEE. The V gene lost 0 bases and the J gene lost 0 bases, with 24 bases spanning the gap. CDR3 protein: CASSVGLGQQEGLSNTGELFF. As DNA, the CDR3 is TGTGCCAGCAGCGTAGGTTTGGGACAGCAGGAGGGTCTCTCGAACACCGGGGAGCTGTTTTTT.

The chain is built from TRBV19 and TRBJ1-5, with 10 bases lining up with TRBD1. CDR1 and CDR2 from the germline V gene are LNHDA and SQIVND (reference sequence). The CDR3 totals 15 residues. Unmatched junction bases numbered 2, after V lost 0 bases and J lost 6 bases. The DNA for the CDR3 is TGTGCCAGTAGTATAGAGGGACAGGGGCCTCAGCCCCAGCATTTT. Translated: CASSIEGQGPQPQHF.

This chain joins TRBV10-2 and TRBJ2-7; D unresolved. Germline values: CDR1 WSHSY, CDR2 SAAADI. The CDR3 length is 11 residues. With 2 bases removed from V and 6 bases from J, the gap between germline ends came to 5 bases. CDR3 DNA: TGCGCCAGCAGTGAGGTGGTCGAGCAGTACTTC. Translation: CASSEVVEQYF.

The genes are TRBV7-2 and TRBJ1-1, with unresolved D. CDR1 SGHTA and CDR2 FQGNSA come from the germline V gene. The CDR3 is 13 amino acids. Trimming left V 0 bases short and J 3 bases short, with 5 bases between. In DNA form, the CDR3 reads TGTGCCAGCAGCTTAGCCTCATACACTGAAGCTTTCTTT. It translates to CASSLASYTEAFF.

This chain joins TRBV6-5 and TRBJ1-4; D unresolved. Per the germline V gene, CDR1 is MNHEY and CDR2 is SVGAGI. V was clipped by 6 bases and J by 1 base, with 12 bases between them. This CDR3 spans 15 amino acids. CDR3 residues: CASSRDLGTNEKLFF. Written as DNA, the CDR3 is TGTGCCAGCAGCCGAGATCTTGGAACTAATGAAAAACTGTTTTTT.